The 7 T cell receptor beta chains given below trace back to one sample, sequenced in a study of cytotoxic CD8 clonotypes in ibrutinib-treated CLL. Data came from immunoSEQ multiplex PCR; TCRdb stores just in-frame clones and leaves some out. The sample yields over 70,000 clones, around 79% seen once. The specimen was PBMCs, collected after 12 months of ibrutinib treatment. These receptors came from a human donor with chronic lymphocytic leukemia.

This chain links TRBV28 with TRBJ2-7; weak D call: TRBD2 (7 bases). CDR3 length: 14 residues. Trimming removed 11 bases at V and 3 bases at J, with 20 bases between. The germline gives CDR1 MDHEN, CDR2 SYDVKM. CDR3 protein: CAPSGGKLFYEQYF. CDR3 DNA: TGTGCCCCGTCGGGGGGCAAGCTTTTCTACGAGCAGTACTTC.

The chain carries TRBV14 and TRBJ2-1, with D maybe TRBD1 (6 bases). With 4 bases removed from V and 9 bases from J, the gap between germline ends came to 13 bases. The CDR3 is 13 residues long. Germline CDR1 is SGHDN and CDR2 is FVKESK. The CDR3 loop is CASSRNRVGEQFF. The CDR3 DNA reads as TGTGCCAGCAGCCGAAACAGGGTCGGTGAGCAGTTCTTC.

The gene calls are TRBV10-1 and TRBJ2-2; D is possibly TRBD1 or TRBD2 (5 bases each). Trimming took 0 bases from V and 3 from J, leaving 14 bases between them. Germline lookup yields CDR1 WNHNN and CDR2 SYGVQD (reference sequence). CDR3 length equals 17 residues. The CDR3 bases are TGCGCCAGCAGTGAGTCGGAGAGGGGCTGGCACACCGGGGAGCTGTTTTTT. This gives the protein CASSESERGWHTGELFF.

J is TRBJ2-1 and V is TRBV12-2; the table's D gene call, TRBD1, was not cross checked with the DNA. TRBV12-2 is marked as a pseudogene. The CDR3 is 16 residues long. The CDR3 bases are TGTGCAAGTCGCGCCCACGGGACAGGGGACTACAATGAGCAGTTCTTC. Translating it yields CASRAHGTGDYNEQFF.

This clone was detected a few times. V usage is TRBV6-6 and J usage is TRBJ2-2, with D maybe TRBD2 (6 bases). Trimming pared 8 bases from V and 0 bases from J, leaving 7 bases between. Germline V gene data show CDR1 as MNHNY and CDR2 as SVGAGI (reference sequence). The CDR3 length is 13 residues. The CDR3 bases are TGTGCCAGCCGCGGGGCGAACACCGGGGAGCTGTTTTTT. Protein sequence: CASRGANTGELFF.

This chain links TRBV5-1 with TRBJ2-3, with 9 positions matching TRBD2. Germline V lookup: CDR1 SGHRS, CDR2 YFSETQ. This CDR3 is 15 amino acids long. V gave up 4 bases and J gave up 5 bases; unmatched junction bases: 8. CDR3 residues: CASSGSGSSKDTQYF. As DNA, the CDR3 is TGCGCCAGCAGCGGTAGCGGGAGTAGTAAAGATACGCAGTATTTT.

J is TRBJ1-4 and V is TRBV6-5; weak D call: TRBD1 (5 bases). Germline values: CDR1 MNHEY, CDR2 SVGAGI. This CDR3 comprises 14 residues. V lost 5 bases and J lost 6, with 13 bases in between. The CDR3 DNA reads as TGTGCCAGCAGTAACGGGGGGTGGGATGAAAAACTGTTTTTT. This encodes CASSNGGWDEKLFF.